The rows below give T cell receptor beta chains drawn from one sample of a study of early T cells in non-severe SARS-CoV-2 infection. MiXCR was run by TCRdb on the 5' RACE reads, yielding one entry per CDR3 protein. Of some 89,000 distinct CDR3 sequences in the sample, around 10% were seen once. Sequencing was performed on whole blood, taken at baseline. These receptors all come from an adult who was a healthcare worker with PCR-confirmed SARS-CoV-2 infection or an uninfected control (not recorded which). The CDR3 runs from the conserved cysteine through the conserved F or W. Fields, in order: D gene, V gene, clone size, J gene, CDR3 protein, CDR3 DNA. D genes are given only for firm matches. The size entry is marked missing in some rows and otherwise reads once, few, many or a size class.

d_call: .; v_call: TRBV18; clone_size: few; j_call: TRBJ1-1; cdr3_aa: CASSSDVNTEAFF; cdr3_nt: TGTGCCAGCTCATCGGACGTGAACACTGAAGCTTTCTTT
d_call: .; v_call: TRBV28; clone_size: .; j_call: TRBJ2-3; cdr3_aa: CASSLAGQNTDTQYF; cdr3_nt: TGTGCCAGCAGTTTGGCGGGACAGAACACAGATACGCAGTATTTT
d_call: TRBD1; v_call: TRBV7-9; clone_size: .; j_call: TRBJ1-1; cdr3_aa: CASSPGTGATEAFF; cdr3_nt: TGTGCCAGCAGCCCAGGGACAGGGGCCACTGAAGCTTTCTTT
d_call: TRBD2; v_call: TRBV20-1; clone_size: .; j_call: TRBJ2-1; cdr3_aa: CSAALGTSGNNEQFF; cdr3_nt: TGCAGTGCCGCCCTAGGGACTAGCGGCAACAATGAGCAGTTCTTC
d_call: TRBD1; v_call: TRBV18; clone_size: few; j_call: TRBJ2-1; cdr3_aa: CASSPPAGGNEQFF; cdr3_nt: TGTGCCAGCTCACCACCTGCAGGGGGCAATGAGCAGTTCTTC
d_call: TRBD2; v_call: TRBV13; clone_size: few; j_call: TRBJ2-1; cdr3_aa: CASSPGGSSPYNEQFF; cdr3_nt: TGTGCCAGCAGCCCGGGAGGGAGCTCCCCCTACAATGAGCAGTTCTTC
d_call: TRBD2; v_call: TRBV20-1; clone_size: many; j_call: TRBJ2-3; cdr3_aa: CSARGLAGVREDTQYF; cdr3_nt: TGCAGTGCTAGAGGACTAGCGGGAGTCCGGGAAGATACGCAGTATTTT
d_call: .; v_call: TRBV25-1; clone_size: .; j_call: TRBJ2-7; cdr3_aa: CACRDGTYEQYF; cdr3_nt: TGTGCCTGCAGGGACGGCACCTACGAGCAGTACTTC
d_call: .; v_call: TRBV2; clone_size: many; j_call: TRBJ1-2; cdr3_aa: CASRWDGPRNTF; cdr3_nt: TGTGCCAGCAGGTGGGACGGTCCTAGGAACACCTTC
d_call: .; v_call: TRBV20-1; clone_size: .; j_call: TRBJ2-7; cdr3_aa: CSASYRDAGVVEQYF; cdr3_nt: TGCAGTGCTAGCTACCGGGACGCCGGAGTTGTCGAGCAGTACTTC
d_call: .; v_call: TRBV19; clone_size: few; j_call: TRBJ2-4; cdr3_aa: CASSRVGRKYF; cdr3_nt: TGTGCCAGTAGTCGAGTGGGACGGAAGTACTTC
d_call: .; v_call: TRBV12-3/TRBV12-4; clone_size: few; j_call: TRBJ1-2; cdr3_aa: CASSFISRIYGYTF; cdr3_nt: TGTGCCAGCAGTTTTATATCACGGATCTATGGCTACACCTTC
d_call: TRBD2; v_call: TRBV7-2; clone_size: .; j_call: TRBJ2-1; cdr3_aa: CASSLGLAMNEQFF; cdr3_nt: TGTGCCAGCAGCTTGGGACTAGCGATGAATGAGCAGTTCTTC
d_call: .; v_call: TRBV7-9; clone_size: few; j_call: TRBJ2-1; cdr3_aa: CASSPGPSSYNEQFF; cdr3_nt: TGTGCCAGCAGCCCTGGACCGAGCTCCTACAATGAGCAGTTCTTC
d_call: .; v_call: TRBV11-2; clone_size: few; j_call: TRBJ2-7; cdr3_aa: CASSFPLTGAYEQYF; cdr3_nt: TGTGCCAGCAGCTTCCCACTAACAGGAGCCTACGAGCAGTACTTC
d_call: .; v_call: TRBV20-1; clone_size: many; j_call: TRBJ2-3; cdr3_aa: CSASPSTDTQYF; cdr3_nt: TGCAGTGCTAGCCCCAGCACAGATACGCAGTATTTT
d_call: .; v_call: TRBV5-8; clone_size: .; j_call: TRBJ2-3; cdr3_aa: CASSTRTGSVADTQFF; cdr3_nt: TGTGCCAGCAGCACCCGGACCGGTAGTGTGGCAGATACGCAGTTTTTT
d_call: TRBD2; v_call: TRBV5-5; clone_size: few; j_call: TRBJ2-5; cdr3_aa: CASSLDLAGTKTQYF; cdr3_nt: TGTGCCAGCAGCTTGGACCTAGCGGGAACGAAGACCCAGTACTTC
d_call: .; v_call: TRBV29-1; clone_size: few; j_call: TRBJ2-1; cdr3_aa: CSVDRRSGSEQFF; cdr3_nt: TGCAGCGTTGATAGGAGGTCGGGGAGTGAGCAGTTCTTC
d_call: .; v_call: TRBV20-1; clone_size: many; j_call: TRBJ1-4; cdr3_aa: CSAPSGVFGTNEKLFF; cdr3_nt: TGCAGTGCTCCTTCCGGGGTATTCGGAACTAATGAAAAACTGTTTTTT
d_call: .; v_call: TRBV7-8; clone_size: many; j_call: TRBJ1-2; cdr3_aa: CASSLAPGSADGYTF; cdr3_nt: TGTGCCAGCAGCTTAGCCCCAGGGTCTGCGGATGGCTACACCTTC
d_call: .; v_call: TRBV5-1; clone_size: .; j_call: TRBJ1-4; cdr3_aa: CASSRPEDGEKLFF; cdr3_nt: TGCGCCAGCAGCCGTCCCGAGGACGGGGAAAAACTGTTTTTT
d_call: .; v_call: TRBV6-2/TRBV6-3; clone_size: few; j_call: TRBJ2-4; cdr3_aa: CASSYQTGQGAKNIQYF; cdr3_nt: TGTGCCAGCAGTTACCAAACAGGCCAAGGGGCCAAAAACATTCAGTACTTC
d_call: TRBD1; v_call: TRBV5-1; clone_size: few; j_call: TRBJ2-1; cdr3_aa: CASSLGQEYNEQFF; cdr3_nt: TGCGCCAGCAGCCTGGGACAGGAATACAATGAGCAGTTCTTC
d_call: TRBD2; v_call: TRBV20-1; clone_size: .; j_call: TRBJ2-3; cdr3_aa: CSAHALAVADTQYF; cdr3_nt: TGCAGTGCCCACGCCCTAGCGGTGGCAGATACGCAGTATTTT
d_call: TRBD2; v_call: TRBV11-1; clone_size: many; j_call: TRBJ2-7; cdr3_aa: CASTGLAGPYEQYF; cdr3_nt: TGTGCCAGCACAGGACTAGCGGGTCCCTACGAGCAGTACTTC
d_call: .; v_call: TRBV9; clone_size: .; j_call: TRBJ2-7; cdr3_aa: CASSLRGPSYEQYF; cdr3_nt: TGTGCCAGCAGCCTTCGAGGTCCGTCCTACGAGCAGTACTTC
d_call: .; v_call: TRBV12-3/TRBV12-4; clone_size: many; j_call: TRBJ1-4; cdr3_aa: CASRPEWTNEKLFF; cdr3_nt: TGTGCCAGCAGACCAGAATGGACTAATGAAAAACTGTTTTTT
d_call: .; v_call: TRBV7-9; clone_size: few; j_call: TRBJ1-1; cdr3_aa: CASSLEQGTEAFF; cdr3_nt: TGTGCCAGCAGCTTAGAACAGGGTACTGAAGCTTTCTTT
d_call: .; v_call: TRBV5-6; clone_size: .; j_call: TRBJ2-3; cdr3_aa: CASSLTDTDTQYF; cdr3_nt: TGTGCCAGCAGCTTGACAGACACAGATACGCAGTATTTT
d_call: TRBD2; v_call: TRBV7-3; clone_size: many; j_call: TRBJ2-7; cdr3_aa: CASSLRTSGRAYEQYF; cdr3_nt: TGTGCCAGCAGCCTCCGGACTAGCGGCAGGGCCTACGAGCAGTACTTC
d_call: .; v_call: TRBV20-1; clone_size: few; j_call: TRBJ1-2; cdr3_aa: CSARETGRDGYTF; cdr3_nt: TGCAGTGCTAGAGAAACAGGGAGGGATGGCTACACCTTC
d_call: .; v_call: TRBV6-5; clone_size: many; j_call: TRBJ1-2; cdr3_aa: CASSYSLGTSGYTF; cdr3_nt: TGTGCCAGCAGTTACTCTCTTGGAACCTCTGGCTACACCTTC
d_call: .; v_call: TRBV11-2; clone_size: .; j_call: TRBJ2-1; cdr3_aa: CASSKLGFNEQFF; cdr3_nt: TGTGCCAGCTCCAAGCTGGGATTCAATGAGCAGTTCTTC
d_call: .; v_call: TRBV7-3; clone_size: few; j_call: TRBJ2-1; cdr3_aa: CASSLSGGQDEQFF; cdr3_nt: TGTGCCAGCAGCTTATCTGGGGGGCAGGATGAGCAGTTCTTC
d_call: TRBD2; v_call: TRBV6-2/TRBV6-3; clone_size: .; j_call: TRBJ2-2; cdr3_aa: CASSTGTSGSFGELFF; cdr3_nt: TGTGCCAGCAGTACCGGGACTAGCGGGAGTTTCGGGGAGCTGTTTTTT
d_call: .; v_call: TRBV6-6; clone_size: .; j_call: TRBJ1-6; cdr3_aa: CASNPETLGSPLHF; cdr3_nt: TGTGCCAGCAACCCTGAGACGCTGGGTTCACCCCTCCACTTT
d_call: .; v_call: TRBV20-1; clone_size: many; j_call: TRBJ2-7; cdr3_aa: CSAKEEGNYHYEQYF; cdr3_nt: TGCAGTGCTAAGGAGGAGGGGAACTATCACTACGAGCAGTACTTC
d_call: .; v_call: TRBV24-1; clone_size: .; j_call: TRBJ2-7; cdr3_aa: CATSEGKGSYEQYF; cdr3_nt: TGTGCCACCAGTGAGGGGAAGGGCTCCTACGAGCAGTACTTC
d_call: .; v_call: TRBV12-3/TRBV12-4; clone_size: .; j_call: TRBJ2-1; cdr3_aa: CASRRSTSRSSYNEQFF; cdr3_nt: TGTGCCAGCAGGAGATCGACTAGTAGGAGCTCCTACAATGAGCAGTTCTTC